This T cell receptor beta chain stems from a study of radiotherapy plus CTLA-4 blockade in lung cancer. Whole-study results and caveats: Clones derived from tumor TCRs expanded in blood after radiotherapy plus ipilimumab.

With regard to this clone: The antigen remains unidentified.

Trimming took off 5 bases at V and 9 bases at J, with 14 bases between the two ends. The CDR3 runs to 13 residues. Per the germline V gene, CDR1 is MDHEN and CDR2 is SYDVKM. The study gave focal radiation plus ipilimumab CTLA-4 blockade to patients with chemo-refractory metastatic non-small-cell lung cancer. Sequenced by immunoSEQ multiplex PCR; TCRdb stores in-frame clones only, minus some. Of more than 75,000 clones in the sample, about two thirds were seen once. The starting material was peripheral blood, obtained from a patient treated with radiotherapy plus ipilimumab. This chain uses TRBV28 with TRBJ2-4; D possibly uses TRBD1 or TRBD2 (5 bases each). The receptor was derived from a human donor with non-small cell lung cancer that progressed on radiotherapy plus ipilimumab. This chain's CDR3 is CASSRQGGGIQYF. As DNA, the CDR3 is TGTGCCAGCAGTAGGCAGGGTGGGGGCATTCAGTACTTC. Variable domain in full (rest from reference TRBV28 and TRBJ2-4): DVKVTQSSRYLVKRTGEKVFLECVQDMDHENMFWYRQDPGLGLRLIYFSYDVKMKEKGDIPEGYSVSREKKERFSLILESASTNQTSMYLCASSRQGGGIQYFGAGTRLSVL.